The 27 T cell receptor beta chains below were found in one sample sequenced in a study of blood T cell repertoires in COVID-19. Produced via immunoSEQ multiplex PCR; TCRdb's table is partial and in-frame only. The sample lists about 160,000 clones; about nine tenths were seen once. Sequenced sample: peripheral blood. Source of these receptors: a man between 18 and 29 years old with acute or convalescent COVID-19.

This clone occurred once. The V call is TRBV9, the J call TRBJ1-5, with 7 positions matching TRBD1. CDR3 length: 15 residues. J lost 4 bases, V lost 2 bases, and 6 bases had no gene match. Germline CDR1 reads SGDLS; CDR2 reads YYNGEE. The CDR3 nucleotides read TGTGCCAGCAGCGTTGGGACAGAAGCAAATCAGCCCCAGCATTTT. Its translation: CASSVGTEANQPQHF.

The chain carries TRBV6-1 and TRBJ1-1; 8 bases are a match to TRBD1. CDR1 and CDR2 (germline): MNHNS, SASEGT. V shed 0 bases and J 2 bases; nucleotides not matched to a gene: 11. The CDR3 runs to 18 residues. CDR3 coding DNA: TGTGCCAGCAGTGAAGCGACCCCGGGACAGGTACCAAACACTGAAGCTTTCTTT. Translation gives CASSEATPGQVPNTEAFF.

CDR3 protein: CASRPLGTVPGNTIYF. Written as DNA, the CDR3 is TGTGCCAGCAGACCACTCGGGACAGTCCCTGGAAACACCATATATTTT. The rearrangement links TRBV2 to TRBJ1-3; TRBD1 matches at 7 bases. The CDR3 covers 16 residues. CDR1 and CDR2 (germline): SNHLY, FYNNEI. J was trimmed by 2 bases and V by 6 bases; bases with no gene match: 10.

V gene TRBV5-5 combines with J gene TRBJ2-2, with D maybe TRBD2 (6 bases). Germline lookup yields CDR1 SGHKS and CDR2 YYEKEE (reference sequence). The ends were cut back, 4 bases at V and 5 bases at J, with 18 bases in the middle. The CDR3 totals 16 residues. CDR3 nucleotides: TGTGCCAGCAGCCTTAGGGACTCCCTAAATACCGGGGAGCTGTTTTTT. As protein: CASSLRDSLNTGELFF.

The V gene is TRBV3-1 (or the pseudogene TRBV3-2), the J gene TRBJ1-1, with D tentatively TRBD1 (6 bases). Germline V gives CDR1 LGHDT, CDR2 YNNKEL (reference sequence). The germline V and J ends were trimmed by 1 base and 12 bases, with 12 bases remaining between them. This CDR3 contains 12 residues. The CDR3: CASSQAGTWSFF. DNA for the CDR3: TGTGCCAGCAGCCAAGCCGGGACATGGTCTTTCTTT.

A few counts support this clone. The chain combines TRBV2 with TRBJ2-7; D is uncertain. V was cut by 7 bases and J by 1 base, with 14 bases left in between. The germline V gene encodes CDR1 SNHLY and CDR2 FYNNEI. The CDR3 extends over 14 amino acids. CDR3 coding DNA: TGTGCCAGCAATCACGGCGGCATATCCTACGAGCAGTACTTC. This codes for CASNHGGISYEQYF.

In DNA, the CDR3 is TGTGCCAGCTCGGGCGACAGGTCGGGCATCAATGAGCAGTTCTTC. This encodes CASSGDRSGINEQFF. The gene calls are TRBV18 and TRBJ2-1; D might be TRBD1 (6 bases). The CDR3 contains 15 residues. V gave up 6 bases and J gave up 6 bases, with 18 bases separating them. Per the germline V gene, CDR1 is KGHSH and CDR2 is LQKENI.

The chain is built from TRBV5-1 and TRBJ1-1; 9 positions agree with TRBD1. This CDR3 comprises 14 residues. The V gene's germline CDR1 is SGHRS and CDR2 YFSETQ. With 4 bases clipped from V and 5 bases from J, the junction kept 6 bases outside the gene matches. The CDR3 spells CASSMTGGKTEAFF. The CDR3 DNA reads TGCGCCAGCAGCATGACAGGGGGAAAGACTGAAGCTTTCTTT. The variable domain in full, with the rest retrieved from reference TRBV5-1 and TRBJ1-1, is KAGVTQTPRYLIKTRGQQVTLSCSPISGHRSVSWYQQTPGQGLQFLFEYFSETQRNKGNFPGRFSGRQFSNSRSEMNVSTLELGDSALYLCASSMTGGKTEAFFGQGTRLTVV.

The gene calls are TRBV9 and TRBJ2-1; 13 bases are shared with TRBD2. This CDR3 has 14 residues. Trimming cost V 4 bases and J 7 bases; bases outside gene matches: 2. Germline loops: CDR1 SGDLS, CDR2 YYNGEE. CDR3 loop: CASSSLAGGNEQFF. The DNA for the CDR3 is TGTGCCAGCAGCTCACTAGCGGGGGGGAATGAGCAGTTCTTC.

The chain carries TRBV7-2 and TRBJ1-4; D gene ambiguous. The V end was cut by 6 bases, the J end by 8 bases, with 19 bases between. Germline-derived CDR1 and CDR2 are SGHTA and FQGNSA. This CDR3 has 15 residues. CDR3 sequence reads: CASSQQRSRYEKLFF. CDR3 in DNA: TGTGCCAGCAGTCAGCAGCGGAGTAGGTACGAAAAACTGTTTTTT.

This chain joins TRBV6-5 and TRBJ1-2; TRBD1 aligns across 11 bases. The CDR3 extends over 16 amino acids. Germline loops: CDR1 MNHEY, CDR2 SVGAGI. J lost 6 bases, V lost 0 bases, and 6 bases had no gene match. CDR3 protein: CASSYSPGQGANGYTF. CDR3 coding DNA: TGTGCCAGCAGTTACTCTCCAGGACAGGGGGCAAATGGCTACACCTTC.

This chain uses TRBV10-3 with TRBJ2-7, with TRBD1 matching over 8 bases. This CDR3 is built from 14 residues. Germline lookup yields CDR1 ENHRY and CDR2 SYGVKD. Losses at the gene ends were 7 bases for V and 2 bases for J; bases not matched to a gene: 7. CDR3 sequence reads: CAITPMDRAYEQYF. For the CDR3, the DNA is TGTGCCATCACCCCTATGGACAGGGCCTACGAGCAGTACTTC.

The V gene is TRBV6-5, the J gene TRBJ2-3, with 7 bases lining up with TRBD1. The CDR3 consists of 13 residues. With V trimmed by 5 bases and J by 3 bases, 2 bases remained unmatched. Per the germline V gene, CDR1 is MNHEY and CDR2 is SVGAGI. The CDR3 sequence is CASSKQGTDTQYF. CDR3 sequence (DNA): TGTGCCAGCAGTAAACAGGGGACAGATACGCAGTATTTT.

J is TRBJ1-1 and V is TRBV24-1; 12 positions agree with TRBD1. Trimming at V came to 7 bases and at J to 3 bases, leaving 8 bases not matched to a gene. CDR3 size: 16 residues. CDR1 is KGHDR and CDR2 is SFDVKD in the germline V gene. The CDR3 coding sequence is TGTGCCACCAGGGGACAGGGGGCCACGGCGGACACTGAAGCTTTCTTT. It encodes CATRGQGATADTEAFF.

The chain joins TRBV19 to TRBJ1-1; TRBD1 agrees at 9 bases. V shed 6 bases and J 4 bases; nucleotides not matched to a gene: 12. This CDR3 comprises 16 residues. Germline-derived CDR1 and CDR2 are LNHDA and SQIVND (reference sequence). This CDR3 reads CASRDAGTGIGTEAFF. As DNA, the CDR3 is TGTGCCAGTAGGGACGCCGGGACAGGGATCGGCACTGAAGCTTTCTTT.

CDR3 DNA sequence: TGTGCCAGCAGTTACGAGACAGGGGGCTACGAGCAGTACTTC. It encodes CASSYETGGYEQYF. The chain carries TRBV6-6 and TRBJ2-7; 9 bases are shared with TRBD1. Germline CDR1 and CDR2: MNHNY and SVGAGI (reference sequence). V trimming: 2 bases; J trimming: 3 bases; junction bases outside the gene matches: 2. There are 14 residues in the CDR3.

The V and J genes are TRBV7-9 and TRBJ1-2; 9 bases line up with TRBD1. The germline V gene encodes CDR1 SEHNR and CDR2 FQNEAQ (reference sequence). J was trimmed by 4 bases and V by 5 bases; bases with no gene match: 8. CDR3 size: 15 residues. CDR3 protein: CASSTSDRGLYGYTF. DNA of the CDR3: TGTGCCAGCAGCACCTCGGACAGGGGCCTCTATGGCTACACCTTC.

The J gene is TRBJ1-1, the V gene TRBV7-8; D possibly corresponds to TRBD1 (6 bases). The CDR3 covers 17 residues. Germline CDR1 and CDR2: SGHVS and FQNEAQ. V lost 2 bases and J lost 1, with 17 bases in between. CDR3 loop: CASSLSQGSLSNTEAFF. The CDR3 DNA reads TGTGCCAGCAGCTTATCACAGGGAAGCCTTTCGAACACTGAAGCTTTCTTT. The whole variable domain, remainder taken from reference TRBV7-8 and TRBJ1-1, is GAGVSQSPRYKVAKRGQDVALRCDPISGHVSLFWYQQALGQGPEFLTYFQNEAQLDKSGLPSDRFFAERPEGSVSTLKIQRTQQEDSAVYLCASSLSQGSLSNTEAFFGQGTRLTVV.

The CDR3 loop reads CASRPTGDYGYTF. DNA for the CDR3: TGTGCCAGTAGACCGACAGGGGACTATGGCTACACCTTC. This rearrangement joins TRBV19 to TRBJ1-2, with 8 positions matching TRBD1. V was clipped by 6 bases and J by 3 bases; unmatched bases: 3. The CDR3 sequence is 13 residues long. CDR1 and CDR2 (germline): LNHDA, SQIVND (reference sequence).

The rearrangement uses TRBV2 and TRBJ2-3; tentatively, D is TRBD1 (6 bases). Trimming took 4 bases from V and 3 from J, leaving 11 bases between them. The length of the CDR3 is 14 residues. Germline V gene data show CDR1 as SNHLY and CDR2 as FYNNEI. The CDR3 DNA reads as TGTGCCAGCAGTGTAACAGGGCAGACAGATACGCAGTATTTT. Translating it yields CASSVTGQTDTQYF.

CDR3 sequence: CASSLGGNEKLFF. The CDR3 DNA sequence: TGTGCCAGCAGCTTGGGGGGAAATGAAAAACTGTTTTTT. The chain is built from TRBV7-9 and TRBJ1-4; the D gene is possibly TRBD1 (5 bases). The V gene's germline CDR1 is SEHNR and CDR2 FQNEAQ (reference sequence). This CDR3 has 13 residues. Trimming shortened V by 3 bases and J by 5 bases, and 7 bases separated the two germline ends.

The chain has TRBV28 and TRBJ1-4, with 9 bases aligning to TRBD1. The CDR3 sequence is 14 residues long. In germline, CDR1 is MDHEN, CDR2 SYDVKM. The trim removed 5 bases at V and 8 bases at J, leaving 6 bases unmatched. The CDR3 reads CASSRTGVQEKLFF. Here the CDR3 DNA reads TGTGCCAGCAGTAGGACAGGGGTCCAGGAAAAACTGTTTTTT.

The V gene is TRBV3-1 (or the pseudogene TRBV3-2), the J gene TRBJ1-1; possible D gene TRBD1, 6 bases. The CDR3 is made up of 14 amino acids. Germline V gene sequence: CDR1 LGHDT, CDR2 YNNKEL (reference sequence). Trimming pared 0 bases from V and 1 base from J, leaving 6 bases between. This chain's CDR3 is CASSQETGNTEAFF. Here the CDR3 DNA reads TGTGCCAGCAGCCAAGAGACAGGGAACACTGAAGCTTTCTTT.

This clone came up once. The V gene is TRBV5-4, the J gene TRBJ2-7, with 8 bases lining up with TRBD1. CDR3 size: 15 residues. Germline-derived CDR1 and CDR2 are SGHNT and YYREEE (reference sequence). J lost 2 bases, V lost 4 bases, and 8 bases had no gene match. CDR3 protein: CASSPGQGRTYEQYF. The CDR3 DNA is TGTGCCAGCAGCCCCGGACAGGGAAGGACCTACGAGCAGTACTTC.

The chain couples TRBV9 to TRBJ2-1; 12 nucleotides agree with TRBD2. Trimming at V came to 3 bases and at J to 8 bases, leaving 9 bases not matched to a gene. This CDR3 is 16 amino acids long. Germline CDR1 SGDLS, CDR2 YYNGEE. The DNA of the CDR3 is TGTGCCAGCAGCGCGGAACTAGCGGGAGGAAACCATGAGCAGTTCTTC. It is translated as CASSAELAGGNHEQFF.

This rearrangement joins TRBV19 to TRBJ1-1; no definite D call. This CDR3 region has 14 residues. Between the trimmed V and J ends, which lost 7 bases and 2 bases, there was a span of 14 bases. Germline V lookup: CDR1 LNHDA, CDR2 SQIVND (reference sequence). The CDR3, as DNA: TGTGCCAGTACCCCCGGGCGGGGTAACACTGAAGCTTTCTTT. This codes for CASTPGRGNTEAFF.

With respect to this clone: Germline is not matched at one junction end, which may reflect a read error. The J gene is TRBJ2-1, the V gene TRBV5-5, with no clear D. The CDR3 contains 11 residues. The germline gives CDR1 SGHKS, CDR2 YYEKEE (reference sequence). CDR3 in DNA: TGTGCCAGCAGCTCCTACGATGAGCAGTTCTTC. This gives the protein CASSSYDEQFF. The entire variable domain, with the rest obtained from reference TRBV5-5 and TRBJ2-1, is as follows: DAGVTQSPTHLIKTRGQQVTLRCSPISGHKSVSWYQQVLGQGPQFIFQYYEKEERGRGNFPDRFSARQFPNYSSELNVNALLLGDSALYLCASSSYDEQFFGPGTRLTVL.